This T cell receptor (beta chain) was obtained from a study of blood T cell repertoires in COVID-19. Across the study: Nucleic acid was either cDNA or gDNA, and it came from T cells, B-cell-depleted T cells, or PBMCs.

Which cohort a participant joined came from the clinical history participants gave. Trimming removed 1 base at V and 4 bases at J, with 10 bases between. Germline assignment: CDR1 LGHNA and CDR2 YNFKEQ. CDR3 length: 14 amino acids. Data came from immunoSEQ multiplex PCR; TCRdb stores just in-frame clones and leaves some out. Here the sample spans about 350,000 clones, more than 70% being singletons. The chain carries TRBV4-2 and TRBJ1-1; weak D call: TRBD1 (5 bases). The clonotype comes from a woman aged 30 to 39 who had recovered from COVID-19. The material sequenced was PBMCs or T cells enriched from blood (not recorded which). CDR3: CASSQVGGGTEAFF. The CDR3 DNA is TGTGCCAGCAGCCAAGTCGGGGGGGGCACTGAAGCTTTCTTT.